The 16 T cell receptor beta chains below come from one sample, sequenced in a study of early T cells in non-severe SARS-CoV-2 infection. TCRdb reprocessed the 5' RACE reads via MiXCR and lists one record per CDR3 protein. The profile shows 75,000 to 95,000 distinct CDR3 sequences, around 17% of them singletons. The sample consisted of whole blood, taken at baseline. These receptors were collected from an adult who was a healthcare worker with PCR-confirmed SARS-CoV-2 infection or an uninfected control (not recorded which).

The chain is built from TRBV12-3 or TRBV12-4 and TRBJ1-3; D possibly corresponds to TRBD1 (5 bases). The CDR3 is 14 residues long. The V and J ends lost 3 bases and 1 base respectively, with 7 bases between them. The CDR3 coding sequence is TGTGCCAGCAGTTTTGGGACTTCTGGAAACACCATATATTTT. Its translation: CASSFGTSGNTIYF.

The J gene is TRBJ2-1, the V gene TRBV5-1; 13 bases map to TRBD2. With 7 bases clipped from V and 7 bases from J, the junction kept 5 bases outside the gene matches. The CDR3 consists of 14 residues. CDR1 is SGHRS and CDR2 is YFSETQ in the germline V gene. CDR3 amino acids: CASQPGLAGNEQFF. As DNA, the CDR3 is TGCGCCAGCCAACCGGGACTAGCGGGGAATGAGCAGTTCTTC.

This clonotype was counted ten times or more. V is TRBV6-1 and J is TRBJ2-7; a weak D match, TRBD1 (6 bases). The CDR3 length is 12 residues. V dropped 8 bases and J dropped 2 bases, with 10 bases sitting between them. Germline loops: CDR1 MNHNS, CDR2 SASEGT. CDR3 sequence reads: CASAGAAYEQYF. In DNA, the CDR3 is TGTGCCAGCGCAGGGGCCGCCTACGAGCAGTACTTC.

The chain links TRBV4-2 to TRBJ2-7; 8 nucleotides line up with TRBD2. Per the germline V gene, CDR1 is LGHNA and CDR2 is YNFKEQ. Trimming took 1 base from V and 4 from J; bases not matched to a gene: 3. The CDR3 contains 14 residues. CDR3 bases: TGTGCCAGCAGCCAAGGGGGACTAGGATACGAGCAGTACTTC. This gives the protein CASSQGGLGYEQYF.

CDR3 bases: TGTGCCAGCAGTTACAGGCAGGCGGCAGGCAATCAGCCCCAGCATTTT. This gives the protein CASSYRQAAGNQPQHF. This sequence joins TRBV28 and TRBJ1-5, with D possibly TRBD1 on 5 matching bases. Trimming pared 4 bases from V and 2 bases from J, leaving 15 bases between. In germline, CDR1 is MDHEN, CDR2 SYDVKM. The length of the CDR3 is 16 residues.

This clonotype came up a few times. The J gene is TRBJ2-6, the V gene TRBV10-3; TRBD1 aligns across 7 bases. The length of the CDR3 is 18 residues. Germline V gives CDR1 ENHRY, CDR2 SYGVKD. The V segment lost 10 bases and the J segment 1 base; nucleotides outside the gene matches: 16. The CDR3 loop reads CASLAYGQATSGANVLTF. CDR3 in DNA: TGTGCCAGCCTGGCGTATGGACAGGCAACTTCTGGGGCCAACGTCCTGACTTTC.

This clonotype appeared a few times. The chain joins TRBV6-6 to TRBJ2-5; D is unclear. CDR3 size: 16 residues. Trimming pared 0 bases from V and 5 bases from J, leaving 16 bases between. Germline V CDR1 and CDR2: MNHNY, SVGAGI (reference sequence). In nucleotides, the CDR3 is TGTGCCAGCAGTTACTCGCGTTCGAGCCAAAGGGAGACCCAGTACTTC. It codes for CASSYSRSSQRETQYF.

This clonotype was detected only a few times. V usage is TRBV9 and J usage is TRBJ2-7; 9 bases are a match to TRBD1. CDR3 length: 16 residues. The V gene end was trimmed by 4 bases and the J gene end by 2 bases; junction bases not matched to a gene: 10. CDR1 and CDR2 (germline): SGDLS, YYNGEE. CDR3 bases: TGTGCCAGCAGCCCCGAAGGACAGGGGCTCCCCTACGAGCAGTACTTC. Its protein product is CASSPEGQGLPYEQYF.

V is TRBV2 and J is TRBJ2-1, with 14 bases identical to TRBD2. Per germline, CDR1 SNHLY and CDR2 FYNNEI. The V and J ends lost 9 bases and 9 bases, in that order; junction bases with no gene match: 7. The CDR3 is 14 amino acids. CDR3 DNA: TGTGCCAGTTGCGGGACTAGCGGGAGATGTGAGCAGTTCTTC. The encoded protein is CASCGTSGRCEQFF.

This chain joins TRBV5-1 and TRBJ2-1; the match to TRBD2 covers 7 bases. Germline V gives CDR1 SGHRS, CDR2 YFSETQ. Trimming removed 4 bases from V and 3 bases from J; junction bases left unmatched: 7. This CDR3 is built from 15 residues. The CDR3 DNA is TGCGCCAGCAGCCCCCGCGGGGAGGGCTACAATGAGCAGTTCTTC. This codes for CASSPRGEGYNEQFF.

This clonotype was counted only a few times. The gene calls are TRBV7-7 and TRBJ2-1; 10 bases align to TRBD1. V dropped 5 bases and J dropped 7; count of bases not matched to a gene: 11. This CDR3 is built from 16 residues. The germline V gene has CDR1 SSHAT and CDR2 FNYEAQ (reference sequence). The CDR3 loop is CASSPTGDRGTNEQFF. The CDR3 DNA sequence: TGTGCCAGCAGCCCCACCGGGGACAGGGGAACGAATGAGCAGTTCTTC.

This chain joins TRBV4-1 and TRBJ1-1, with D maybe TRBD1 (6 bases). The CDR3 totals 14 residues. Germline values: CDR1 MGHRA, CDR2 YSYEKL. The V and J ends lost 8 bases and 3 bases respectively, with 16 bases between them. CDR3 sequence: CASGRGTWDTEAFF. The CDR3, as DNA: TGCGCCAGCGGGAGGGGGACATGGGACACTGAAGCTTTCTTT.

The table lists this clonotype with a few counts. The chain couples TRBV6-6 to TRBJ1-2, with D maybe TRBD1 (6 bases). Germline V gene lookup returns CDR1 MNHNY and CDR2 SVGAGI (reference sequence). The CDR3 covers 12 residues. The germline V and J ends were trimmed by 7 bases and 2 bases, with 8 bases remaining between them. Written as DNA, the CDR3 is TGTGCCAGCACTGGACAGAACTATGGCTACACCTTC. It encodes CASTGQNYGYTF.

This clonotype turned up a few times. The chain carries TRBV20-1 and TRBJ2-5; the match to TRBD2 covers 8 bases. The V segment lost 3 bases and the J segment 1 base; nucleotides outside the gene matches: 7. The germline CDR1 and CDR2 sequences are DFQATT and SNEGSKA (reference sequence). This CDR3 spans 15 amino acids. This CDR3 reads CSASGAGGRQETQYF. CDR3 in DNA: TGCAGTGCTAGCGGCGCGGGAGGCCGCCAAGAGACCCAGTACTTC.

The chain couples TRBV20-1 to TRBJ2-7, with a tentative D call TRBD1 (5 bases). Trimming pared 1 base from V and 0 bases from J, leaving 10 bases between. This CDR3 is built from 14 residues. Germline assignment: CDR1 DFQATT and CDR2 SNEGSKA (reference sequence). As DNA, the CDR3 is TGCAGTGCTAGAGGGACATTAGACTCCTACGAGCAGTACTTC. Amino acids: CSARGTLDSYEQYF.

This clonotype was counted a few times. The rearrangement uses TRBV20-1 and TRBJ2-5; TRBD2 agrees at 10 bases. The CDR3 is 15 residues long. Losses at the gene ends were 4 bases for V and 4 bases for J; bases not matched to a gene: 9. CDR1 and CDR2 from the germline V gene are DFQATT and SNEGSKA (reference sequence). CDR3 DNA: TGCAGTGCTATAGCGGGAGGAGGAAGGGGAGAGACCCAGTACTTC. Encoded protein: CSAIAGGGRGETQYF.